This T cell receptor (beta chain) was captured by sequencing in a study of CD8 T cells in Susac syndrome. Reverse transcription of roughly 0.45 to 1 ug RNA was performed with random hexamers. TCRdb reanalysed the immunoSEQ multiplex PCR reads using MiXCR and keeps one entry per CDR3 protein. The table lists 170,000 or so distinct CDR3 sequences, approximately 95% of them singletons. The CD8+ and CD4+ T cells were negatively isolated, with the TEMRA cells enriched by FACS. Trimming at V came to 8 bases and at J to 4 bases, leaving 13 bases not matched to a gene. The CDR3 has 15 amino acids. Per the germline V gene, CDR1 is LNHDA and CDR2 is SQIVND (reference sequence). Findings and limits, study-wide: Regarding the TCR sequencing and HLA analysis, the study admitted that a relatively small number of individuals were involved. Repertoires of Susac syndrome CD4+ T cells lacked clonal expansion.

As regards this clonotype: What it binds is not known.

Material: CD4+ T cells from PBMCs. The clonotype was recovered from a human donor with Susac syndrome. The chain is built from TRBV19 and TRBJ2-7; TRBD2 matches 8 bases. CDR3 region: CASGPTGTRRYEQYF. In DNA form, the CDR3 reads TGTGCCAGTGGACCCACCGGGACTAGACGTTACGAGCAGTACTTC.